A selection of T cell receptor beta chains follows, all from one sample in a study of T cells after yellow fever vaccination. TCRdb processed the 5' RACE reads anew with MiXCR; each CDR3 protein has one entry. In the table there are 70,000 or so distinct CDR3 sequences, 5.5% to 7.5% of which are singletons. Specimen: CD4+ T cells sorted from PBMCs, collected around 15 days after the first yellow fever vaccination. Source of these receptors: a man younger than 30 who received the YFV17D yellow fever vaccine. Each CDR3 is given with its conserved first and last residue. The order of the fields is clone size, V gene, D gene, J gene, CDR3 protein, CDR3 DNA. A D gene is named only where the DNA matches it firmly. Some rows mark clone size as missing; the rest say once, few, many or name a class of expanded clone.

>NA|TRBV5-1|NA|TRBJ2-3
CASSIDGSTDTQYF
TGCGCCAGCAGCATTGACGGTTCCACAGATACGCAGTATTTT
>NA|TRBV19|TRBD1|TRBJ1-6
CASSLGQGIVQSPLHF
TGTGCCAGTAGTCTGGGACAGGGTATTGTGCAGTCACCCCTCCACTTT
>many|TRBV6-2/TRBV6-3|TRBD2|TRBJ2-4
CASLSGTSKTQYF
TGTGCCAGCCTATCCGGGACTAGCAAAACTCAGTACTTC
>NA|TRBV5-5|NA|TRBJ1-3
CARSPGLSGNTIYF
TGTGCCAGGAGCCCCGGGCTCTCCGGAAACACCATATATTTT
>many|TRBV11-2|NA|TRBJ1-5
CASSLTAGTSSYSSNQPQHF
TGTGCCAGCAGCCTGACCGCCGGGACAAGCTCATATAGTAGCAATCAGCCCCAGCATTTT
>many|TRBV5-5|NA|TRBJ1-2
CASSPRGALDYGYTF
TGTGCCAGCAGCCCCCGGGGTGCCCTGGACTATGGCTACACCTTC
>many|TRBV20-1|TRBD1|TRBJ1-2
CSARAQGDYGYTF
TGCAGTGCTAGAGCACAGGGGGACTATGGCTACACCTTC
>NA|TRBV7-8|TRBD1|TRBJ1-2
CASSLDHRGRNLGYTF
TGTGCCAGCAGCTTAGACCACAGGGGGCGGAACTTGGGCTACACCTTC
>many|TRBV5-1|NA|TRBJ1-1
CASSLGGAGSEAFF
TGCGCCAGCAGCTTGGGGGGGGCGGGCAGTGAAGCTTTCTTT
>many|TRBV5-6|NA|TRBJ2-7
CASSLRPTSTEQYF
TGTGCCAGCAGCCTTAGACCAACTAGCACCGAGCAGTACTTC
>many|TRBV5-6|NA|TRBJ2-1
CASSFSLGEQFF
TGTGCCAGCAGCTTCTCATTGGGCGAGCAGTTCTTC
>many|TRBV5-5|NA|TRBJ2-4
CASSLGVAKNIQYF
TGTGCCAGCAGCTTGGGTGTAGCCAAAAACATTCAGTACTTC
>many|TRBV5-1|NA|TRBJ2-7
CASSLVETALSHEQYF
TGCGCCAGCAGCTTGGTCGAGACAGCGCTTTCCCACGAGCAGTACTTC
>many|TRBV5-5|NA|TRBJ2-1
CASSLVTGTPNEQFF
TGTGCCAGCAGCTTGGTAACCGGGACCCCCAATGAGCAGTTCTTC
>many|TRBV20-1|TRBD1|TRBJ1-2
CSASPGTGNYGYTF
TGCAGTGCTAGTCCCGGGACAGGGAACTATGGCTACACCTTC
>many|TRBV28|NA|TRBJ1-2
CASSSGLGSYGYTF
TGTGCCAGCAGTAGCGGGCTCGGGTCCTATGGCTACACCTTC
>many|TRBV3-1|NA|TRBJ2-1
CASSQRANEQFF
TGTGCCAGCAGCCAAAGGGCGAATGAGCAGTTCTTC
>many|TRBV5-1|NA|TRBJ1-6
CASSWGWREDSPLHF
TGCGCCAGCAGCTGGGGGTGGAGGGAGGACTCACCCCTCCACTTT
>many|TRBV4-1|NA|TRBJ2-1
CASSQGYANSIHEQFF
TGCGCCAGCAGCCAAGGTTATGCGAATAGCATCCATGAGCAGTTCTTC
>many|TRBV5-1|TRBD1|TRBJ1-2
CASSLGQGEYGYTF
TGCGCCAGCAGCCTGGGACAGGGAGAATATGGCTACACCTTC
>many|TRBV7-8|NA|TRBJ2-5
CASSPGQYSEGTQYF
TGTGCCAGCAGCCCGGGACAATACTCAGAGGGGACCCAGTACTTC
>many|TRBV6-5|NA|TRBJ1-1
CASRRGATEAFF
TGTGCCAGCAGAAGGGGGGCCACTGAAGCTTTCTTT